The present entry profiles one T cell receptor (beta chain) with its context. The antigen is undetermined. This record belongs to a study of CD8+ T cells in alopecia areata. Study conclusions and caveats: Whereas mice showed it more clearly, TCR sharing across patients was murkier, possibly because of HLA. For patients receiving tofacitinib, scalp clonality and expanded CD8+ clones among the top 100 significantly decreased. It was lesional scalp, especially alopecia totalis/universalis, that showed higher clonality than normal scalp.

Extraction of RNA preceded its reverse transcription into cDNA, which served as the sequencing template. Clones were read by immunoSEQ multiplex PCR, and TCRdb kept only the in-frame ones, dropping some. The top ten clones hold roughly 16% of a sample with some 150,000 clones, less than 75% of them seen once. The germline V gene has CDR1 WSHSY and CDR2 SAAADI. The CDR3 spans 13 residues. Trimming removed 3 bases at V and 2 bases at J, with 7 bases between. Treatment described: oral pan-JAK inhibitor, 5-10 mg twice daily. The sequencing here drew on CD4+ T cells sorted from blood, taken at roughly week 58, from a patient treated with tofacitinib. This receptor was taken from a human donor with alopecia areata. The rearrangement links TRBV10-2 to TRBJ1-1; D remains ambiguous. DNA of the CDR3: TGCGCCAGCAGTGAATCGGGAAACACTGAAGCTTTCTTT. Translated, it gives CASSESGNTEAFF.